Given below is one T cell receptor (beta chain) in context. Its antigen is still unknown. One base away there is no much larger clone; base qualities are not given. The cohort comprised several hundred healthy bone marrow donors. At the time of sampling, every cohort member was nominally healthy, though immune exposures that went unrecorded were likely present. The donor was CMV seronegative and belonged to the group of 380 or so seronegative cohort members. A peripheral blood sample was provided by each donor, and peripheral blood mononuclear cells were used for TCR beta sequencing. The Qiagen DNeasy Blood Extraction Kit was used to extract genomic DNA from the blood cell samples. The data were obtained in a study of cytomegalovirus exposure and HLA in healthy donors (TCRdb year 2017). About the full investigation: An earlier analysis of several hundred of the donors reported about 250 Gb of sequence data and about 100 million unique TCR beta sequences from 150 million to 200 million T cells. To decide whether each TCR beta V gene segment behaved as functional or pseudogenic, an earlier analysis of several hundred of the donors relied on high-throughput TCR beta sequencing. Every discovery cohort repertoire had been produced on one sequencing platform. The number of donors typed differed by locus, with roughly 620-640 for A, B, C, DRB1 and DQB1, around 560 for DQA1, 606 for DPA1, and some 440 for DPB1. Both class I and class II loci were covered by HLA typing, at four-digit resolution. The study used immunosequencing to profile the T cell repertoires of several hundred subjects and linked those repertoires to cytomegalovirus serostatus. Among some 400 genotyped donors of the cohort, an average of 235,054 unique TCR beta nucleotide sequences were sequenced per donor, roughly 18% of them non-productive. Alongside the repertoire data, information on donor age, sex, ethnicity and CMV serostatus was compiled. Besides the first cohort of more than 650 subjects, a separate validation cohort made up of over 100 different subjects was used. An early release that covered some 640 HLA-typed donors contained approximately 300 gigabases of sequencing data and 85 million to 100 million unique TCR sequences. Because of strong linkage in the cohort, roughly five DR-DQ haplotypes were treated as single units for association and clustering. The aim of the study was to test whether cataloging public T cell receptors could identify signatures of past pathogen exposure. Among the roughly 390 genotyped donors, under 90% belonged to the genetic ancestry cluster associated with self-reported Caucasian donors. Rather than using new phenotypic data, the later analysis identified candidate immune exposures from TCR beta sequences and from how often those sequences occurred across donors. To predict cytomegalovirus infection status, the study brought together high-throughput TCR immunosequencing, statistical association of individual TCRs with disease status, and machine learning. A later genetic analysis used genome-wide SNP genotypes for about three fifths of the roughly 700 donors, treating that subset as a discovery cohort. A later analysis re-analyzed previously published TCR beta repertoires from roughly 630 donors and added high-resolution HLA genotyping to study TCR occurrence patterns.

Study-wide findings and limitations: A later genetic analysis reported fewer N-insertions in productive TCRs among donors in an Asian-associated ancestry cluster than the roughly 700-donor mean. The presence/absence analyses assumed that sequencing depth was roughly uniform across donors, and that assumption may not be true. In a later analysis, the rate of TCR association differed among HLA loci, with DRB1 alleles having the most associated TCRs and HLA-C alleles having the fewest. The cohort was sequenced for TCR beta chains only, and without alpha or paired-chain data the features that could be detected were limited. It was suggested by the authors that the approach could potentially be generalized to other disease states and immunological phenotypes. Correlated functional status among segregating V segments might reflect linkage disequilibrium, but an unknown experimental factor could not be ruled out. A further reported finding was that TCR beta sequences accurately predicted the HLA-A and HLA-B alleles for most subjects in the first cohort. The sequencing pipeline was judged likely to have produced a cluster of highly shared sequence variants as a technical artifact. The classifier was reported to diagnose cytomegalovirus status with high specificity and sensitivity in both the original cohort and the validation cohort. According to a later analysis, most CMV-associated TCR beta chains appeared to be HLA-restricted, and the HLA associations seemed to be driven largely by CMV exposure. A later analysis associated about 17,000 TCR beta sequences with specific HLA alleles at a false discovery rate of 0.05. In vitro tests confirmed that a few of the cytomegalovirus-associated TCR beta chains recognize cytomegalovirus antigens. Compared with equally common non-associated chains, HLA-associated TCR beta chains in a later analysis were more clonally expanded and had lower generation probabilities. Across donors, most TCR sequences were observed very rarely, whereas some public TCRs were present in many individuals. Because some donors lacked HLA typing at each locus, the association tests relied only on the typed subset. Assigning TCR associations to individual alleles was difficult when HLA alleles, especially DR and DQ, strongly co-occurred. The earlier analysis of some 560 of the donors excluded 15 to 20 rarely observed V segments, including chromosome 9 orphons, because counts were too low. Broadly in line with IMGT annotations, most TCR beta V segments showed up in productive rearrangements about 87% or about 30% of the time in an earlier analysis of 587 of the donors. A later analysis reported that several top co-occurrence clusters appeared linked to parvovirus B19, influenza, CMV and Epstein-Barr virus. The study listed 170 or so TCR beta chains as associated with cytomegalovirus. A later genetic analysis associated a missense DCLRE1C variant with V-gene and J-gene trimming of TCR beta chains, and an independent cohort replicated the association. The only immune exposure information available for the cohort was CMV serostatus.

To prepare the library, the immunoSEQ multiplex PCR assay was applied. For the multiplex PCR, a mixture combining 60 forward primers for TCR Vbeta segments and 13 reverse primers for TCR Jbeta segments was used. A multiplex PCR assay on genomic DNA amplified the CDR3 region of rearranged TCR beta genes. Amplified TCR beta libraries were sequenced as 87-base-pair reads on the Illumina HiSeq System. As for how the authors treated the data: In a later analysis, 80 million or so unique TCR beta chains were counted across the 666 repertoires, and roughly 9.9 million of these chains were shared by at least two donors. A nearest-neighbor algorithm error-corrected the raw reads and collapsed the reads into unique sequences, merging closely related sequences to remove PCR and sequencing errors. Alignment of CDR3 sequences to IMGT reference sequences was used to assign V, D and J gene segments. For a sequence to be retained, a match of at least six nucleotides was required to both a V gene segment and a J gene segment. A rearrangement counted as productive if the CDR3 had no stop codons and remained in frame with V and J, and every other rearrangement counted as non-productive. Following IMGT convention, CDR3 was defined as the stretch from the second conserved V-encoded cysteine up to the conserved J-encoded phenylalanine. The earlier analysis of approximately 500 of the donors excluded sequences that lacked an unambiguous match to a single V gene segment. In an earlier analysis of 450 to 700 of the donors, V segments were called functional above 56.7% productive rearrangements and were called segregating when the between-donor standard deviation exceeded 5%. A statistical classification framework was built for diagnosing cytomegalovirus status from the catalog of TCR beta chain sequences. In a later analysis, TCR nucleotide sequences were compared against IMGT/GENE-DB human TR gene sequences so that V and J genes could be assigned. Using the TCRdist pipeline, a later analysis assigned CDR3 sequences along with most-parsimonious VDJ recombination scenarios. In a later analysis, each TCR beta chain was defined by its CDR3 amino acid sequence together with its V-gene family, and reads lacking a unique V-gene family were excluded. To address suspected cross-contamination and a sequencing artifact, a later analysis removed some 620 highly shared, low-generation-probability nucleotide sequences. A later analysis calculated a clonal expansion index for each public chain from normalized within-repertoire ranks of inferred template counts. A later analysis computed generation probabilities with a VDJ recombination model fitted to out-of-frame rearrangements, and checked the results against IGoR. A later analysis scored TCR-TCR, TCR-HLA and TCR-CMV co-occurrence with hypergeometric tests, applying a repertoire-size bias correction to TCR pairs. In a later analysis, false discovery rates were estimated by permuting HLA or CMV assignments 20 times. In a later analysis, co-occurring TCRs were grouped with DBSCAN, and TCRdist sequence similarity was added when clustering was performed within HLA-allele-positive subsets. Repertoires with fewer than 30,000 or more than 120,000 public chains were left out of co-occurrence clustering, as were five repertoires with anomalous nucleotide sharing. Sourced from immuneACCESS, this table was stored by TCRdb with only in-frame sequences that have V and J called. A share of the clones is absent; for the studies checked, an unresolved V gene accounts for under half, and the remainder has no known explanation. The V and J calls and clone size were taken over from that table, and D and trimming were inferred from the DNA. Counted in this sample were roughly 100,000 clones; around 70% of them appeared once. The top ten constitute roughly 0.79% of the sample.

Sequenced input: PBMCs. The receptor was isolated from a boy aged 5-17 years in good health and CMV-seronegative.

The bases are TGCGCCAGCAGCGACGCGACAGCCGGGGAGCTGTTTTTT. This yields the protein CASSDATAGELFF. The rearranged segments are TRBV5-1 and TRBJ2-2, with a weak D call of TRBD1 (5 bases match). CDR1 SGHRS and CDR2 YFSETQ are derived from the germline V gene. V gives up 4 bases and J gives up 6 bases, and the segment between their germline ends measures 10 bases. The CDR3, cysteine through phenylalanine, is 13 amino acids long. Only the CDR3 region is kept as DNA, spanning 39 bases read in frame from base 1.